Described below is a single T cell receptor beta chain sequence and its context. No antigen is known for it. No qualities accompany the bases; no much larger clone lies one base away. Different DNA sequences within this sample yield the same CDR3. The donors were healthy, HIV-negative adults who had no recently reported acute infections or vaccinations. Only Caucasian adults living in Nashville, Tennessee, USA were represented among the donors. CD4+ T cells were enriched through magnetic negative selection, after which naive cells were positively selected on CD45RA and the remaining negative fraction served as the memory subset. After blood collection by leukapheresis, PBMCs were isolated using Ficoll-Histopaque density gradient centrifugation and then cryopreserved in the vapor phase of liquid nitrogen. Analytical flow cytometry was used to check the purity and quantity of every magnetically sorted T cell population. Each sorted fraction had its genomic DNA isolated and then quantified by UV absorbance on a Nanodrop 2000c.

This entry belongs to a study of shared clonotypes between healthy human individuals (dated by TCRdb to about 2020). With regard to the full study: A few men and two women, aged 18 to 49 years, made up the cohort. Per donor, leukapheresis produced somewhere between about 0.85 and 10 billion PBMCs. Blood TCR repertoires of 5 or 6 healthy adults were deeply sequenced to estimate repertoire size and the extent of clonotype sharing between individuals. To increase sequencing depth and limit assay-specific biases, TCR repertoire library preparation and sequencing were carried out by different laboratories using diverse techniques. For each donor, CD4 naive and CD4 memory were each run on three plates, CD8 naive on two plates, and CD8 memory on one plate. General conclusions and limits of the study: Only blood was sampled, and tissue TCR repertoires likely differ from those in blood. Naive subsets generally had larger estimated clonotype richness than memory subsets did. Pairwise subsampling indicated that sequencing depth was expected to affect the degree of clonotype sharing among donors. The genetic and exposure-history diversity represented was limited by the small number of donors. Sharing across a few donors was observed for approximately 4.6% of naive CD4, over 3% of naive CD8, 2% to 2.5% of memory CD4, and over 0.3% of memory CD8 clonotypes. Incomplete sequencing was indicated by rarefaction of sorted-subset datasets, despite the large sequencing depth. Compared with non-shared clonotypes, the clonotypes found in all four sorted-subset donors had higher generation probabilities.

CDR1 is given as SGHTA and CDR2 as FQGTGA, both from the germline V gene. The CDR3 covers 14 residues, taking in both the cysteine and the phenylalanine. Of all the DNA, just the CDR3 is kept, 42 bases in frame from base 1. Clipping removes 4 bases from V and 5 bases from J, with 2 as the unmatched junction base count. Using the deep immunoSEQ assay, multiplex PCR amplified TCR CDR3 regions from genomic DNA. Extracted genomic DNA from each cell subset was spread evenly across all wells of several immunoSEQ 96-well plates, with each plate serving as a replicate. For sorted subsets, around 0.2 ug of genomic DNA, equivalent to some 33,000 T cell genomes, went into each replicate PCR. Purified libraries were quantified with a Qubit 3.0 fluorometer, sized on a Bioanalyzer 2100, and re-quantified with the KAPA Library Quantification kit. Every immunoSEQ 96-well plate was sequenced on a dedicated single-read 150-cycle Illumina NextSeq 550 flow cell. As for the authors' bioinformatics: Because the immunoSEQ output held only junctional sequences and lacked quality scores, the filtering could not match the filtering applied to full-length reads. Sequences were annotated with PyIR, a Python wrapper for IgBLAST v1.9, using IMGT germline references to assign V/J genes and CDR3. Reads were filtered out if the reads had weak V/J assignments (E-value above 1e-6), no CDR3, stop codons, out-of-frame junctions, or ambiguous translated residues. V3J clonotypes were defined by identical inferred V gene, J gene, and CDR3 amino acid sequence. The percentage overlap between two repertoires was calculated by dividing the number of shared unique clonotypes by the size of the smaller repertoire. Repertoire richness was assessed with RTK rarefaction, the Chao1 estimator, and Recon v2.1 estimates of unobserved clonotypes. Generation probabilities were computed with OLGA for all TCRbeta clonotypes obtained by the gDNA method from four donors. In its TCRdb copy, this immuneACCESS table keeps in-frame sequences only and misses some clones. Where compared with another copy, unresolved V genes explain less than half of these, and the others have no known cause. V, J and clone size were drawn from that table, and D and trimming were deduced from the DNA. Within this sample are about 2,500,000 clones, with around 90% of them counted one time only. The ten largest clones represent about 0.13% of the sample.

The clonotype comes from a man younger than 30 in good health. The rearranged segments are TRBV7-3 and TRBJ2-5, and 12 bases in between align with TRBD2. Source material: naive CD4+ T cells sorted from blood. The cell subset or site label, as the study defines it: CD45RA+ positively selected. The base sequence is TGTGCCAGCAGCTCCGGACTAGCGGGGGAGACCCAGTACTTC. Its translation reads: CASSSGLAGETQYF.